The sequence of this T cell receptor (beta chain) was determined in a study of cytomegalovirus exposure and HLA in healthy donors. Study-level findings and limits: A later analysis by the authors found several of the most significant clusters apparently linked to common viral pathogens. Association of a missense DCLRE1C variant with TCR beta V- and J-gene trimming was reported in a later analysis. As a later analysis revealed, the rate of TCR association differed by HLA locus, with DRB1 most and HLA-C fewest.

In the PCR, 60 Vbeta and 13 Jbeta primers were used. Repertoires were generated with immunoSEQ multiplex PCR, while TCRdb's copy carries only in-frame clones and drops some. The table has 150,000 to 200,000 clones, approximately 84% seen once; the top ten hold 2.5% to 3.5%. There are 14 residues in the CDR3. Germline assignment: CDR1 SGHRS and CDR2 YFSETQ. Trimming left V 4 bases short and J 2 bases short, with 13 bases between. Comment on this clone: Its matching antigen is unknown.

Sample: PBMCs. The gene calls are TRBV5-1 and TRBJ2-7; TRBD1 might be the D (6 bases). The origin of this receptor is a woman in her 50s in good health and CMV-seropositive. This chain's CDR3 is CASSKQGGAYEQYF. Written as DNA, the CDR3 is TGCGCCAGCAGCAAACAGGGTGGGGCCTACGAGCAGTACTTC.